The T cell receptor beta chain described here comes from a study of T cell changes during pregnancy in multiple sclerosis. Per germline, CDR1 SNHLY and CDR2 FYNNEI. This CDR3 is 13 amino acids long. The V and J ends lost 7 bases and 9 bases respectively, with 16 bases between them. Sequenced by immunoSEQ multiplex PCR; TCRdb stores in-frame clones only, minus some. The table shows about 44,000 clones, with 89% occurring only once. Source: CD4+ T cells from peripheral blood mononuclear cells, taken after pregnancy. The chain combines TRBV2 with TRBJ2-1, with TRBD1 as a possible D gene (7 bases). This clonotype was obtained from a female donor with multiple sclerosis, enrolled in a pregnancy study. CDR3 coding DNA: TGTGCCAGCACTGAGCAGGGGGAGGCTGAGCAGTTCTTC. The encoded protein is CASTEQGEAEQFF.